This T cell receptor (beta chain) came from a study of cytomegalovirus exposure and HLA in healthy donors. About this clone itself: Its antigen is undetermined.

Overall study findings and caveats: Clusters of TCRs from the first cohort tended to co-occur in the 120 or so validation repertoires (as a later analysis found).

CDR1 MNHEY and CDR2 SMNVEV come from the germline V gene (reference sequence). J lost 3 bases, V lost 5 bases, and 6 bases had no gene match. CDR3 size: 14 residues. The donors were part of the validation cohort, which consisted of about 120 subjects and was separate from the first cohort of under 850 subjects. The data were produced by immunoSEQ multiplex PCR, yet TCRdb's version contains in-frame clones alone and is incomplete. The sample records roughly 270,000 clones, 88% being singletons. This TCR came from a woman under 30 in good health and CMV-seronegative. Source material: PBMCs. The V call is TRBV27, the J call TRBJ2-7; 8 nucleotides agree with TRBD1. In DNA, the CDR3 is TGTGCCAGCAGTCCGGGACAGGAATTCTACGAGCAGTACTTC. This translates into CASSPGQEFYEQYF.